These 24 T cell receptor beta chains were sequenced from one sample in a study of cytomegalovirus exposure and HLA in healthy donors. TCRdb's copy holds only in-frame clones and misses some; the assay was immunoSEQ multiplex PCR. The sample has 150,000 to 180,000 clones; 75% to 90% are singletons. The sample taken for sequencing was PBMCs. These receptor sequences come from a man between 18 and 29 years old in good health and CMV-seropositive.

This chain connects TRBV19 to TRBJ2-7, with a tentative D call TRBD1 (5 bases). Between the trimmed V and J ends, which lost 6 bases and 4 bases, there was a span of 10 bases. The CDR3 consists of 12 residues. Germline CDR1 LNHDA, CDR2 SQIVND (reference sequence). Here the CDR3 DNA reads TGTGCCAGTAGGTCGACAGTATACGAGCAGTACTTC. Protein: CASRSTVYEQYF.

This clone has a handful of counts. The chain has TRBV5-1 and TRBJ2-7, with D possibly matching TRBD1 (5 bases). V lost 3 bases and J lost 2, with 9 bases in between. The CDR3 is made up of 13 amino acids. Germline lookup yields CDR1 SGHRS and CDR2 YFSETQ. CDR3 DNA sequence: TGCGCCAGCAGCTCCGACAGTACCTACGAGCAGTACTTC. Residues: CASSSDSTYEQYF.

The chain employs TRBV7-3 and TRBJ1-1; no clear D. Germline assignment: CDR1 SGHTA and CDR2 FQGTGA. V was cut by 0 bases and J by 1 base, with 6 bases left in between. The CDR3 is made up of 14 amino acids. The CDR3, as DNA: TGTGCCAGCAGCTTAACTCCGGGGAACACTGAAGCTTTCTTT. Its translation is CASSLTPGNTEAFF.

This sequence joins TRBV7-2 and TRBJ2-5, with TRBD1 as a possible D gene (8 bases). CDR3 length equals 18 residues. Trimming cost V 5 bases and J 3 bases, with 25 bases left between them. CDR1 is SGHTA, CDR2 FQGNSA, per germline. Here the CDR3 DNA reads TGTGCCAGCAGCCCCCCAAAGAACAGGGGGGGAAGTGAAGAGACCCAGTACTTC. This sequence encodes CASSPPKNRGGSEETQYF.

The chain recombines TRBV4-3 with TRBJ2-3; TRBD2 agrees at 11 bases. Germline assignment: CDR1 LGHNA and CDR2 YSLEER. V lost 1 base and J lost 2; bases outside the gene matches: 2. This CDR3 region has 16 residues. The CDR3 is CASSQGLAGPTDTQYF. The CDR3 region has the DNA TGCGCCAGCAGCCAAGGACTAGCGGGACCCACAGATACGCAGTATTTT.

The rearrangement uses TRBV21-1 and TRBJ1-4; TRBD1, the table's D call, lacks a check against the DNA. TRBV21-1 is classified as a pseudogene. This CDR3 comprises 15 residues. The CDR3 sequence is CASSKHNTTNEKLFF. CDR3 bases: TGTGCCAGCAGCAAACATAACACAACTAATGAAAAACTGTTTTTT.

The rearrangement links TRBV6-5 to TRBJ2-1; TRBD1 might be the D (8 bases). Germline CDR1 is MNHEY and CDR2 is SVGAGI. V dropped 6 bases and J dropped 5 bases, with 17 bases sitting between them. This CDR3 region has 15 residues. This CDR3 is CASSLDRGGNNEQFF. CDR3 nucleotide sequence: TGTGCCAGCAGCCTTGACAGGGGAGGGAACAATGAGCAGTTCTTC.

The rearrangement links TRBV9 to TRBJ2-7, with D tentatively TRBD1 (6 bases). Trimming shortened V by 0 bases and J by 1 base, and 8 bases separated the two germline ends. The CDR3 consists of 14 residues. Germline assignment: CDR1 SGDLS and CDR2 YYNGEE. CDR3 sequence (DNA): TGTGCCAGCAGCGTAGGAGACAGGTCCTACGAGCAGTACTTC. Its translation is CASSVGDRSYEQYF.

V is TRBV18 and J is TRBJ1-2, with a tentative D call TRBD1 (6 bases). Germline V gene sequence: CDR1 KGHSH, CDR2 LQKENI. This CDR3 has 14 amino acids. V was pared by 6 bases and J by 7 bases, with 18 bases between. The CDR3 region has the DNA TGTGCCAGCTCTGGGGGCAGTGCCACTCTTGGCTACACCTTC. This gives the protein CASSGGSATLGYTF. Full variable domain (remainder filled in from reference TRBV18 and TRBJ1-2): NAGVMQNPRHLVRRRGQEARLRCSPMKGHSHVYWYRQLPEEGLKFMVYLQKENIIDESGMPKERFSAEFPKEGPSILRIQQVVRGDSAAYFCASSGGSATLGYTFGSGTRLTVV.

V is TRBV5-1 and J is TRBJ1-1; the D is unclear. Trimming removed 3 bases at V and 0 bases at J, with 12 bases between. This CDR3 comprises 15 residues. Germline V CDR1 and CDR2: SGHRS, YFSETQ. As DNA, the CDR3 is TGCGCCAGCAGCTCTCACACATCATTGAACACTGAAGCTTTCTTT. It translates to CASSSHTSLNTEAFF.

V usage is TRBV6-5 and J usage is TRBJ1-2; TRBD1 matches at 9 bases. Germline loops: CDR1 MNHEY, CDR2 SVGAGI. The CDR3 has 13 residues. The ends lost 6 bases at V and 4 bases at J; junction bases unmatched: 3. Written as DNA, the CDR3 is TGTGCCAGCAGCCTGACAGGGGGCTATGGCTACACCTTC. It is translated as CASSLTGGYGYTF.

The chain couples TRBV4-1 to TRBJ2-7; 8 positions agree with TRBD2. The CDR3 covers 18 residues. V lost 0 bases, J lost 2 bases, and 12 bases stayed unmatched. Germline CDR1 and CDR2: MGHRA and YSYEKL. In DNA, the CDR3 is TGCGCCAGCAGCCAAGATCGTCCCCAACTAGCGGATACCTACGAGCAGTACTTC. Translation: CASSQDRPQLADTYEQYF.

The chain employs TRBV6-5 and TRBJ1-2, with D unresolved. Germline V gene lookup returns CDR1 MNHEY and CDR2 SVGAGI. The V and J ends lost 7 bases and 7 bases respectively, with 19 bases between them. The CDR3 has 14 residues. CDR3: CASTPLQAEAGYTF. In nucleotides, the CDR3 is TGTGCCAGCACCCCCCTGCAGGCGGAGGCTGGCTACACCTTC.

V usage is TRBV7-2 and J usage is TRBJ2-7, with 12 bases lining up with TRBD2. V was pared by 5 bases and J by 6 bases, with 8 bases of the junction left unmatched. CDR1 SGHTA and CDR2 FQGNSA come from the germline V gene. The CDR3 contains 15 residues. The CDR3: CASSRRTSGKGEQYF. The CDR3 region has the DNA TGTGCCAGCAGCCGGCGGACTAGCGGGAAGGGCGAGCAGTACTTC.

This chain connects TRBV11-3 to TRBJ1-1, with D possibly being TRBD1 (5 bases). The CDR3 runs 14 residues. V gave up 5 bases and J gave up 3 bases, with 13 bases separating them. Germline V gene sequence: CDR1 SGHNT, CDR2 YENEEA. CDR3 nucleotide sequence: TGTGCCAGCAGCCTTGACAGCTCCCACACTGAAGCTTTCTTT. Translation gives CASSLDSSHTEAFF.

The rearrangement uses TRBV4-3 and TRBJ2-7; TRBD2 aligns across 7 bases. With V trimmed by 0 bases and J by 6 bases, 5 bases remained unmatched. Per germline, CDR1 LGHNA and CDR2 YSLEER. The CDR3 is 14 amino acids. CDR3 coding DNA: TGCGCCAGCAGCCAAGAATTACCGGGAGGCGAGCAGTACTTC. It yields the protein CASSQELPGGEQYF.

CDR3 coding DNA: TGCGCCAGCAGCCAAGATCAGGGCACATACTATGGCTACACCTTC. Translating gives CASSQDQGTYYGYTF. V and J are TRBV4-1 and TRBJ1-2; D perhaps matches TRBD1 (5 bases). Germline values: CDR1 MGHRA, CDR2 YSYEKL. Trimming removed 0 bases from V and 3 bases from J, with 11 bases in between. The CDR3 sequence is 15 residues long.

The chain links TRBV6-5 to TRBJ2-7; 9 bases line up with TRBD1. J was trimmed by 1 base and V by 5 bases; bases with no gene match: 6. Per the germline V gene, CDR1 is MNHEY and CDR2 is SVGAGI. This CDR3 spans 15 amino acids. CDR3 in amino acids: CASSPLGQGSYEQYF. The CDR3 DNA follows: TGTGCCAGCAGTCCTCTGGGACAGGGATCCTACGAGCAGTACTTC.

This chain links TRBV7-9 with TRBJ2-5; 7 bases agree with TRBD2. V dropped 6 bases and J dropped 3; count of bases not matched to a gene: 7. CDR3 length: 14 residues. Germline V gene data show CDR1 as SEHNR and CDR2 as FQNEAQ (reference sequence). The CDR3 region is CASRLMGGEETQYF. The CDR3 nucleotides are TGTGCCAGCAGATTAATGGGGGGGGAAGAGACCCAGTACTTC.

V usage is TRBV11-1 and J usage is TRBJ2-2; 8 nucleotides align to TRBD1. Germline values: CDR1 SGHAT, CDR2 FQDESV (reference sequence). The V gene end was trimmed by 1 base and the J gene end by 7 bases; junction bases not matched to a gene: 8. The CDR3 consists of 16 residues. The chain's CDR3 is CASSLGQGRSIGELFF. Here the CDR3 DNA reads TGTGCCAGCAGCTTAGGACAGGGGAGATCGATCGGGGAGCTGTTTTTT. Combining the CDR3 with reference TRBV11-1 and TRBJ2-2 gives the whole variable domain EAEVAQSPRYKITEKSQAVAFWCDPISGHATLYWYRQILGQGPELLVQFQDESVVDDSQLPKDRFSAERLKGVDSTLKIQPAELGDSAMYLCASSLGQGRSIGELFFGEGSRLTVL.

The chain carries TRBV15 and TRBJ1-5, with a possible D match to TRBD1 (6 bases). Deletions cut 5 bases from V and 2 bases from J, with 13 bases between. CDR3 length: 15 amino acids. The germline CDR1 and CDR2 sequences are LNHNV and YYDKDF (reference sequence). The CDR3 sequence: CATSSTGRGNQPQHF. DNA for the CDR3: TGTGCCACCAGCTCAACAGGGAGGGGCAATCAGCCCCAGCATTTT.

The chain couples TRBV7-6 to TRBJ2-5; D uncertain. In germline, CDR1 is SGHVS, CDR2 FNYEAQ. The CDR3 loop spans 12 amino acids. Trimming removed 1 base from V and 4 bases from J, with 4 bases in between. The CDR3 sequence is CASSLVSETQYF. The CDR3 nucleotides are TGTGCCAGCAGCTTAGTATCAGAGACCCAGTACTTC.

The chain joins TRBV5-4 to TRBJ1-4; D is undetermined. CDR1 and CDR2 (germline): SGHNT, YYREEE (reference sequence). The V gene lost 0 bases and the J gene lost 6 bases, with 12 bases spanning the gap. The CDR3 sequence is 15 residues long. The CDR3 region has the DNA TGTGCCAGCAGCTTGGAATCAGGATATGATGAAAAACTGTTTTTT. Its translation is CASSLESGYDEKLFF.

This chain joins TRBV9 and TRBJ2-2; D unclear. The CDR3 contains 12 residues. V lost 3 bases to trimming and J lost 4 bases, with 4 bases between them. Germline V lookup: CDR1 SGDLS, CDR2 YYNGEE. The DNA of the CDR3 is TGTGCCAGCAGCGCATCCACCGGGGAGCTGTTTTTT. Its translation is CASSASTGELFF. The variable domain in full, completed from reference TRBV9 and TRBJ2-2, reads DSGVTQTPKHLITATGQRVTLRCSPRSGDLSVYWYQQSLDQGLQFLIQYYNGEERAKGNILERFSAQQFPDLHSELNLSSLELGDSALYFCASSASTGELFFGEGSRLTVL.